Following are 25 T cell receptor beta chains from one sample sequenced in a study of control samples from healthy donors and cancer patients. Measured with immunoSEQ multiplex PCR; TCRdb has only the in-frame clones, and not every one. The sample records 100,000 to 150,000 clones, 85% to 95% being singletons. Material for sequencing was PBMCs. The receptors derive from a man of 80 years or more with head and neck cancer.

The chain is built from TRBV20-1 and TRBJ2-1; possibly TRBD2 for D (5 bases). The CDR3 length is 11 residues. Germline loops: CDR1 DFQATT, CDR2 SNEGSKA (reference sequence). V lost 4 bases and J 5 bases, leaving 6 bases between the germline ends. CDR3 protein: CSATGNNEQFF. The CDR3 DNA reads as TGCAGTGCTACGGGAAACAATGAGCAGTTCTTC.

This chain uses TRBV3-1 (or the pseudogene TRBV3-2) with TRBJ2-1; the D gene is possibly TRBD2 (5 bases). Germline V gene data show CDR1 as LGHDT and CDR2 as YNNKEL (reference sequence). Trimming left V 8 bases short and J 7 bases short, with 12 bases between. The CDR3 is 12 residues long. The chain's CDR3 is CASRNRGNEQFF. CDR3 nucleotide sequence: TGTGCCAGCCGTAATCGGGGAAATGAGCAGTTCTTC.

Comment on this clone: One end of the junction does not line up with germline, which may come from a read error. This rearrangement joins TRBV7-7 to TRBJ2-5, with D possibly TRBD2 on 6 matching bases. Germline CDR1 and CDR2: SSHAT and FNYEAQ (reference sequence). This CDR3 has 14 residues. CDR3 sequence: CASSLEGAEGTQYF. The CDR3 coding sequence is TGCGCCAGCAGCTTAGAAGGGGCGGAGGGGACCCAGTACTTC.

The chain joins TRBV21-1 to TRBJ2-3; TRBD2, as called in the table, went unchecked against the DNA. TRBV21-1 is listed as a pseudogene. CDR3 length: 15 residues. This CDR3 reads CASSKPGTGTDTQYF. As DNA, the CDR3 is TGTGCCAGCAGCAAACCCGGGACTGGCACAGATACGCAGTATTTT.

The V call is TRBV4-2, the J call TRBJ2-7; D unclear. This CDR3 region has 13 residues. V shed 1 base and J shed 4 bases, with 8 bases lying between them. Germline V gene data show CDR1 as LGHNA and CDR2 as YNFKEQ. CDR3: CASSQGVQYEQYF. As DNA, the CDR3 is TGTGCCAGCAGCCAAGGGGTACAATACGAGCAGTACTTC.

This clone turned up a few times. The rearrangement links TRBV7-2 to TRBJ2-5; 12 positions match TRBD2. V was clipped by 3 bases and J by 5 bases; unmatched bases: 4. The CDR3 is made up of 15 amino acids. The germline CDR1 and CDR2 sequences are SGHTA and FQGNSA. Written as DNA, the CDR3 is TGTGCCAGCAGCTTTACTAGCGGGAGGTGGGAGACCCAGTACTTC. Translation gives CASSFTSGRWETQYF. The whole variable domain, filled in from reference TRBV7-2 and TRBJ2-5, reads GAGVSQSPSNKVTEKGKDVELRCDPISGHTALYWYRQSLGQGLEFLIYFQGNSAPDKSGLPSDRFSAERTGGSVSTLTIQRTQQEDSAVYLCASSFTSGRWETQYFGPGTRLLVL.

This chain connects TRBV4-3 to TRBJ1-1, with D possibly matching TRBD1 (6 bases). The germline CDR1 and CDR2 sequences are LGHNA and YSLEER. This CDR3 has 14 amino acids. V lost 5 bases to trimming and J lost 0 bases, with 10 bases between them. CDR3 bases: TGCGCCAGCAGCGACAGGTGGTTGAACACTGAAGCTTTCTTT. This encodes CASSDRWLNTEAFF.

V and J are TRBV24-1 and TRBJ2-3, with a weak D call TRBD1 (5 bases). This CDR3 region has 15 residues. Germline CDR1 reads KGHDR; CDR2 reads SFDVKD. Trimming shortened V by 6 bases and J by 1 base, and 13 bases separated the two germline ends. The DNA for the CDR3 is TGTGCCACCAGTTCAGGGCGGAAGGGCACAGATACGCAGTATTTT. It yields the protein CATSSGRKGTDTQYF.

The chain uses TRBV19 and TRBJ2-7; TRBD1 matches 7 bases. The V segment lost 2 bases and the J segment 2 bases; nucleotides outside the gene matches: 3. The CDR3 spans 14 residues. The V gene's germline CDR1 is LNHDA and CDR2 SQIVND (reference sequence). The CDR3 sequence: CASSITGAAYEQYF. The CDR3 nucleotides are TGTGCCAGTAGTATAACAGGGGCAGCCTACGAGCAGTACTTC.

The chain couples TRBV9 to TRBJ1-1; tentative D call: TRBD1 (6 bases). V lost 1 base to trimming and J lost 3 bases, with 13 bases between them. The CDR3 consists of 15 residues. CDR1 is SGDLS and CDR2 is YYNGEE in the germline V gene. The CDR3 nucleotides read TGTGCCAGCAGCGTAACCGGGGGGCCGTACACTGAAGCTTTCTTT. Translated: CASSVTGGPYTEAFF.

The rearrangement joins TRBV15 to TRBJ2-7; 10 bases fit TRBD2. The CDR3 is 15 amino acids. CDR1 is LNHNV, CDR2 YYDKDF, per germline (reference sequence). Trimming cost V 1 base and J 3 bases; bases outside gene matches: 3. The CDR3 sequence: CATSRVLAGVYEQYF. CDR3 sequence (DNA): TGTGCCACCAGCAGAGTGCTAGCGGGGGTCTACGAGCAGTACTTC.

V is TRBV29-1 and J is TRBJ2-5, with no clear D. The CDR3 is 14 amino acids. The ends were cut back, 4 bases at V and 2 bases at J, with 14 bases in the middle. The germline gives CDR1 SQVTM, CDR2 ANQGSEA. The CDR3 here is CSVVPGQIQETQYF. The CDR3 bases are TGCAGCGTTGTCCCGGGCCAGATACAAGAGACCCAGTACTTC.

The chain combines TRBV15 with TRBJ1-4; no firm D call. V lost 5 bases and J lost 4, with 11 bases in between. CDR3 size: 14 residues. Germline V CDR1 and CDR2: LNHNV, YYDKDF (reference sequence). The CDR3 is CATSFRWGNEKLFF. The CDR3 region has the DNA TGTGCCACCAGCTTCAGGTGGGGTAATGAAAAACTGTTTTTT.

The V call is TRBV28, the J call TRBJ2-7; D is perhaps TRBD2 (5 bases). This CDR3 has 14 amino acids. V was shortened by 2 bases and J by 4 bases, with 12 bases between the two germline ends. The germline gives CDR1 MDHEN, CDR2 SYDVKM. The CDR3 nucleotides are TGTGCCAGCAGTTTACCGAGGGCCTTATACGAGCAGTACTTC. This encodes CASSLPRALYEQYF.

V and J are TRBV2 and TRBJ1-6, with 7 bases aligning to TRBD1. Trimming at V came to 4 bases and at J to 6 bases, leaving 6 bases not matched to a gene. The germline V gene has CDR1 SNHLY and CDR2 FYNNEI. This CDR3 region has 15 residues. This CDR3 is CASSVSRGFNSPLHF. CDR3 nucleotide sequence: TGTGCCAGCAGTGTTTCCAGGGGGTTTAATTCACCCCTCCACTTT.

V and J are TRBV5-6 and TRBJ2-2, with 7 nucleotides matching TRBD1. Germline V gene sequence: CDR1 SGHDT, CDR2 YYEEEE. There are 15 residues in the CDR3. The V gene end was trimmed by 2 bases and the J gene end by 2 bases; junction bases not matched to a gene: 3. CDR3 in DNA: TGTGCCAGCAGCTTCCGGGACAGAAACACCGGGGAGCTGTTTTTT. This sequence encodes CASSFRDRNTGELFF.

The chain carries TRBV5-1 and TRBJ2-5; D might be TRBD1 or TRBD2, each matching 6 bases. Trimming stripped 2 bases from V and 2 bases from J, with 10 bases between. Germline V gene data show CDR1 as SGHRS and CDR2 as YFSETQ. The CDR3 contains 14 residues. The chain's CDR3 is CASSLGGLQETQYF. In DNA, the CDR3 is TGCGCCAGCAGCTTAGGGGGGCTTCAAGAGACCCAGTACTTC.

This chain uses TRBV5-1 with TRBJ2-5, with D perhaps given as TRBD1 or TRBD2 (5 bases each). V was clipped by 4 bases and J by 4 bases, with 8 bases between them. This CDR3 contains 12 residues. Germline V gene data show CDR1 as SGHRS and CDR2 as YFSETQ. In DNA, the CDR3 is TGCGCCAGCAGCGAGGGGTTAGAGACCCAGTACTTC. Translation: CASSEGLETQYF.

In its sample, this clone was seen once. This sequence joins TRBV18 and TRBJ1-1; D uncertain. The CDR3 runs to 16 residues. V gave up 0 bases and J gave up 3 bases, with 14 bases separating them. The germline CDR1 and CDR2 sequences are KGHSH and LQKENI. In nucleotides, the CDR3 is TGTGCCAGCTCACCACCGTACAGTCCAGGCTACACTGAAGCTTTCTTT. Protein: CASSPPYSPGYTEAFF.

CDR3 in amino acids: CASNRATNEKLFF. Here the CDR3 DNA reads TGTGCCAGCAACCGGGCAACTAATGAAAAACTGTTTTTT. The gene calls are TRBV12-3 or TRBV12-4 and TRBJ1-4; D is unresolved. V lost 7 bases and J lost 0, with 6 bases in between. The CDR3 loop spans 13 amino acids.

This clone was recorded only once. V usage is TRBV19 and J usage is TRBJ2-1; D is undetermined. V lost 3 bases to trimming and J lost 5 bases, with 14 bases between them. Germline values: CDR1 LNHDA, CDR2 SQIVND (reference sequence). The CDR3 contains 15 residues. The chain's CDR3 is CASSIGYGEHNEQFF. CDR3 DNA: TGTGCCAGTAGTATTGGGTATGGCGAGCACAATGAGCAGTTCTTC. Supplemented by reference TRBV19 and TRBJ2-1, the full variable domain reads DGGITQSPKYLFRKEGQNVTLSCEQNLNHDAMYWYRQDPGQGLRLIYYSQIVNDFQKGDIAEGYSVSREKKESFPLTVTSAQKNPTAFYLCASSIGYGEHNEQFFGPGTRLTVL.

The V and J genes are TRBV5-1 and TRBJ1-2; no definite D call. The CDR3 is made up of 14 amino acids. V lost 0 bases and J lost 8, with 14 bases in between. CDR1 is SGHRS and CDR2 is YFSETQ in the germline V gene. In DNA, the CDR3 is TGCGCCAGCAGCTTGGGAGAGCGGCCTGGAGGCTACACCTTC. This encodes CASSLGERPGGYTF.

V usage is TRBV5-1 and J usage is TRBJ1-6; 9 bases line up with TRBD1. CDR1 and CDR2 from the germline V gene are SGHRS and YFSETQ. The junction had 3 bases not matched to a gene; V was cut back by 4 bases and J by 7 bases. This CDR3 has 14 amino acids. The CDR3 here is CASSGDRGNSPLHF. The CDR3 bases are TGCGCCAGCAGCGGCGACAGGGGGAATTCACCCCTCCACTTT. Using reference TRBV5-1 and TRBJ1-6 for the parts outside the CDR3, the full variable domain is KAGVTQTPRYLIKTRGQQVTLSCSPISGHRSVSWYQQTPGQGLQFLFEYFSETQRNKGNFPGRFSGRQFSNSRSEMNVSTLELGDSALYLCASSGDRGNSPLHFGNGTRLTVT.

The rearrangement uses TRBV7-2 and TRBJ1-2, with D perhaps TRBD1 (5 bases). The CDR3 totals 13 residues. The V end lost 2 bases, the J end lost 4 bases, and 8 bases lay between the germline ends. Per germline, CDR1 SGHTA and CDR2 FQGNSA. The CDR3, as DNA: TGTGCCAGCAGCTTACAGGGTATCTATGGCTACACCTTC. This translates into CASSLQGIYGYTF.

The gene calls are TRBV9 and TRBJ2-2, with a tentative D call TRBD1 (5 bases). The germline gives CDR1 SGDLS, CDR2 YYNGEE. The V end lost 6 bases, the J end lost 5 bases, and 14 bases lay between the germline ends. The CDR3 has 14 amino acids. The CDR3 DNA reads as TGTGCCAGCAAAGACAGTGCGTGGACCGGGGAGCTGTTTTTT. Protein product: CASKDSAWTGELFF.